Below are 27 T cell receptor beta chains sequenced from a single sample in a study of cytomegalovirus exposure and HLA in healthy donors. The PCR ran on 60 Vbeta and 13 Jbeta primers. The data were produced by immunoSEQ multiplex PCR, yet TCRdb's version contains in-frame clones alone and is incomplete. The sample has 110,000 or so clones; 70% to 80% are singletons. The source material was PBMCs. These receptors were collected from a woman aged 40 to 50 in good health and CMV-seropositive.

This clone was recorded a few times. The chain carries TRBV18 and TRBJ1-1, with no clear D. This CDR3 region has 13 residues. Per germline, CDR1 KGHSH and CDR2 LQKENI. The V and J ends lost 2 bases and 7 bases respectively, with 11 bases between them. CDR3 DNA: TGTGCCAGCTCACCAAGTCAGCGGGGTGAAGCTTTCTTT. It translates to CASSPSQRGEAFF.

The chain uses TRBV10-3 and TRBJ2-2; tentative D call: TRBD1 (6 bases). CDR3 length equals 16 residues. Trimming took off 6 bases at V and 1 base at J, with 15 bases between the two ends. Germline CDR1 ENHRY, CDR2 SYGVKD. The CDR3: CAISRQVILNTGELFF. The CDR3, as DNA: TGTGCCATCAGCCGACAGGTTATTCTGAACACCGGGGAGCTGTTTTTT.

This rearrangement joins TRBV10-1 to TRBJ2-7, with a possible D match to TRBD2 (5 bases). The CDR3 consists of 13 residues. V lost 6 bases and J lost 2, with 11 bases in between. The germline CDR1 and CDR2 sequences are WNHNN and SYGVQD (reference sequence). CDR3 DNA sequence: TGCGCCAGCAGGGACTCCAAACCCTACGAGCAGTACTTC. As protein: CASRDSKPYEQYF.

CDR3 DNA: TGTGCCAGCGCCACGGACAGGGGAGCCAACGAGCAGTACTTC. Translated, it gives CASATDRGANEQYF. V gene TRBV7-9 combines with J gene TRBJ2-7; 9 bases line up with TRBD1. This CDR3 spans 14 amino acids. Germline values: CDR1 SEHNR, CDR2 FQNEAQ (reference sequence). With V trimmed by 8 bases and J by 5 bases, 10 bases remained unmatched.

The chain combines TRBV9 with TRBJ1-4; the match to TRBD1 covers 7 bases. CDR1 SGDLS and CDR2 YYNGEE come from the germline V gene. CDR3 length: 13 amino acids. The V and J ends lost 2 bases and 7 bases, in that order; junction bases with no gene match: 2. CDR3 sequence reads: CASSVRDSEKLFF. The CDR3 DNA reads TGTGCCAGCAGCGTGAGGGACAGTGAAAAACTGTTTTTT.

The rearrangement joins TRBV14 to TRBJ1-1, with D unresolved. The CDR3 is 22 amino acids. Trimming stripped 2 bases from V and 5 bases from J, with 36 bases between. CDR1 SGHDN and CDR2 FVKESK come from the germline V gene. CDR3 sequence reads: CASSQRAPGLKAPVRRRTEAFF. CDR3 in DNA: TGTGCCAGCAGCCAAAGGGCCCCCGGACTTAAGGCGCCCGTACGGAGGAGAACTGAAGCTTTCTTT.

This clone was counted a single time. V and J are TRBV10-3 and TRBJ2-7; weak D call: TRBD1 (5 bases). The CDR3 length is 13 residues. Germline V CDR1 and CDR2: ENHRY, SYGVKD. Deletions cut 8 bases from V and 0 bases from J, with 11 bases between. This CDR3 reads CAIGAPLSYEQYF. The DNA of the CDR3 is TGTGCCATCGGGGCACCCCTCTCCTACGAGCAGTACTTC.

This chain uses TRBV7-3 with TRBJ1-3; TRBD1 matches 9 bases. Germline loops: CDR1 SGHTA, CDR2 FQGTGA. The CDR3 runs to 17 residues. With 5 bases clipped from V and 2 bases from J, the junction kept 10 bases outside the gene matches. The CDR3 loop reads CASSNPRQGGAGNTIYF. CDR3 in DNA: TGTGCCAGCAGCAATCCCCGACAGGGGGGTGCTGGAAACACCATATATTTT.

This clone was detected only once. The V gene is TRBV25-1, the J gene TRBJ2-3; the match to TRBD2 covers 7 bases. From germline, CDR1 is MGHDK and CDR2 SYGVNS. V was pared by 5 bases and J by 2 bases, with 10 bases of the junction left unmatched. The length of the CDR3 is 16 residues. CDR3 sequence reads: CASSLGRGGDTDTQYF. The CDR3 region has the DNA TGTGCCAGCAGTCTAGGGAGGGGAGGGGACACAGATACGCAGTATTTT.

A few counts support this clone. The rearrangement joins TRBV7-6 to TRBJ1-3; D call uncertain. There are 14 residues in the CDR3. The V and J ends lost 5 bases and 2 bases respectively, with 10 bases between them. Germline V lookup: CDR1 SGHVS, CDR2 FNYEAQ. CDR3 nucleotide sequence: TGTGCCAGCAGCCAGACGGGAACTGGAAACACCATATATTTT. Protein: CASSQTGTGNTIYF.

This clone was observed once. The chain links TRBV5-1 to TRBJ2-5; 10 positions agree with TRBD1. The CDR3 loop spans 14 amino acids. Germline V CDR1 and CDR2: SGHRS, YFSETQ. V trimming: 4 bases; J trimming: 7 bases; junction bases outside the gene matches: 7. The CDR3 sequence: CASSQAGQGRTQYF. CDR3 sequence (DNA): TGCGCCAGCAGCCAAGCGGGACAGGGGAGGACCCAGTACTTC.

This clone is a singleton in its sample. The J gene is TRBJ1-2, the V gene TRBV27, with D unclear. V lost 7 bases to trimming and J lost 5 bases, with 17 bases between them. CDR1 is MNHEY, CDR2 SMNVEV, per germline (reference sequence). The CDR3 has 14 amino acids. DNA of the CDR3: TGTGCCAGCACTCCTAACGCAGGATCTTATGGCTACACCTTC. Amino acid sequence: CASTPNAGSYGYTF.

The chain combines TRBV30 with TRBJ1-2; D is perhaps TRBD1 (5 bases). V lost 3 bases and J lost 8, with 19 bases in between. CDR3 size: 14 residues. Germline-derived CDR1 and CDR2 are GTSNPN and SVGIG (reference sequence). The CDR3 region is CAWRDKHPGSGYTF. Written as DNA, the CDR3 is TGTGCCTGGAGGGACAAGCACCCGGGTTCAGGCTACACCTTC.

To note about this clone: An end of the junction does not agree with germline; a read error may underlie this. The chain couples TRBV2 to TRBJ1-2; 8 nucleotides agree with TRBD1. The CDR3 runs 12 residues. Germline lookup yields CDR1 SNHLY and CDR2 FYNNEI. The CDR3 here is CASSEGQGMAGF. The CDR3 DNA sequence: TGTGCCAGCAGTGAAGGACAGGGGATGGCCGGCTTC.

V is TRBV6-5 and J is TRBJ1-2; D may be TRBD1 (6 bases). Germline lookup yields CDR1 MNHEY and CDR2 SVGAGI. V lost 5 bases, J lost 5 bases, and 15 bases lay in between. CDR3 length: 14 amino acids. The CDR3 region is CASSPYREGYGYTF. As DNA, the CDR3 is TGTGCCAGCAGTCCCTACAGGGAGGGGTATGGCTACACCTTC.

The CDR3 sequence: CASSLNRGNNQPQHF. The DNA for the CDR3 is TGTGCCAGCAGTCTCAACAGGGGGAACAATCAGCCCCAGCATTTT. The genes are TRBV6-5 and TRBJ1-5; 8 positions match TRBD1. J lost 3 bases, V lost 5 bases, and 6 bases had no gene match. Germline V gene sequence: CDR1 MNHEY, CDR2 SVGAGI. The CDR3 spans 15 residues.

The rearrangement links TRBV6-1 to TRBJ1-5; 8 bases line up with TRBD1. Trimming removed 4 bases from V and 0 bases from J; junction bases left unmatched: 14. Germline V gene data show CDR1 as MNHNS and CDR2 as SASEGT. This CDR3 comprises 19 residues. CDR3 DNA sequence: TGTGCCAGCAGTGGAAGGGACAGGCCAGATCCTTATAGCAATCAGCCCCAGCATTTT. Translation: CASSGRDRPDPYSNQPQHF.

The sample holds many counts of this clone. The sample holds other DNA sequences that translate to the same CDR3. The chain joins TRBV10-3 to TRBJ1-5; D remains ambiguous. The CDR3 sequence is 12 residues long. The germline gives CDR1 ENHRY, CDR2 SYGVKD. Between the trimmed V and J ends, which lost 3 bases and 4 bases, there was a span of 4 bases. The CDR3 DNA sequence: TGTGCCATCAGTGACAGAAATCAGCCCCAGCATTTT. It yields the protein CAISDRNQPQHF.

The CDR3 is CASSPTSTLGDTQYF. The DNA for the CDR3 is TGTGCCAGCAGCCCCACGTCGACGCTAGGAGATACGCAGTATTTT. This rearrangement joins TRBV5-4 to TRBJ2-3; D unclear. Between the trimmed V and J ends, which lost 4 bases and 5 bases, there was a span of 17 bases. CDR1 is SGHNT, CDR2 YYREEE, per germline (reference sequence). This CDR3 contains 15 residues.

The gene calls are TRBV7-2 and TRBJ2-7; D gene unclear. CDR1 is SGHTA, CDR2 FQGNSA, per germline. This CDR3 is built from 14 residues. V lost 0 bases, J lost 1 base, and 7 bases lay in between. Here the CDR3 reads CASSLAQKSYEQYF. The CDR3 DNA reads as TGTGCCAGCAGCTTAGCACAGAAGTCCTACGAGCAGTACTTC.

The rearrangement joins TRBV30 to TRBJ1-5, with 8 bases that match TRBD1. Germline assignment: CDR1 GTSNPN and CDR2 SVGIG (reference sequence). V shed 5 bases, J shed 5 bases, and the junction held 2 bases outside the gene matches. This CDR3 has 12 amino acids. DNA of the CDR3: TGTGCCTGGGACAGGGGTTATCAGCCCCAGCATTTT. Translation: CAWDRGYQPQHF.

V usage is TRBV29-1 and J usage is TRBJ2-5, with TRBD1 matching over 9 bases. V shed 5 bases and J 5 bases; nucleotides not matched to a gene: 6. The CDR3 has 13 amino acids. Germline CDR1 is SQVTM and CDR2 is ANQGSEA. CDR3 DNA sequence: TGCAGCGTTTCCGGGACAGGGATGGAGACCCAGTACTTC. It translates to CSVSGTGMETQYF.

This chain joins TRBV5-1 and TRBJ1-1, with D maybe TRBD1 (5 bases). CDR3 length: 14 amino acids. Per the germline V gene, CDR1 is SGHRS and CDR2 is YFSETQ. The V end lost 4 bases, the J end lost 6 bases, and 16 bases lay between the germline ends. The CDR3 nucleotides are TGCGCCAGCAGCAAGAGCGGGACGACGGCTGAAGCTTTCTTT. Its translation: CASSKSGTTAEAFF.

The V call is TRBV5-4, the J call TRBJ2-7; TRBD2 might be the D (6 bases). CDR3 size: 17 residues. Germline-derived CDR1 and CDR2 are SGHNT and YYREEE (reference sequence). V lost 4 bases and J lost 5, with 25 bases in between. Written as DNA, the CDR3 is TGTGCCAGCAGCCAACCCTTTTCCTGGAGGGACGGCCACGAGCAGTACTTC. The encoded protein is CASSQPFSWRDGHEQYF.

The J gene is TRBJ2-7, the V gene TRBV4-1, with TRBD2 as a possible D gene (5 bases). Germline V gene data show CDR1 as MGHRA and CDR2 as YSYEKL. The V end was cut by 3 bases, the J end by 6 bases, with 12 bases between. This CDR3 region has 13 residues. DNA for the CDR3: TGCGCCAGCAGCCAGGGAGAGGGCCCCGAGCAGTACTTC. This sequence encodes CASSQGEGPEQYF.

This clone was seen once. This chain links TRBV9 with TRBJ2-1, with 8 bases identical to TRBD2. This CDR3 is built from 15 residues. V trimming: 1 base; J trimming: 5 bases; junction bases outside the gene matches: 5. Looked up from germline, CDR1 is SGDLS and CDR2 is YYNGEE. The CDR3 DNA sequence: TGTGCCAGCAGCGTATCGGGGGGGCATAACAATGAGCAGTTCTTC. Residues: CASSVSGGHNNEQFF.

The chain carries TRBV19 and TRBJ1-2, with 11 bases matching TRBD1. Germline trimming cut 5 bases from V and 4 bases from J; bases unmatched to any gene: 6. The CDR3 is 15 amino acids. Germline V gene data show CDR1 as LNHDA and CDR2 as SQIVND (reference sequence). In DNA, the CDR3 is TGTGCCAGTAGTCCGCGGACAGGGGGCTCCTATGGCTACACCTTC. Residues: CASSPRTGGSYGYTF.